This TCR beta chain emerged from a study of blood T cell repertoires in COVID-19. Study summary: Acute and convalescent COVID-19 specimens originated in the United States, Italy and Spain. T cells, B-cell-depleted T cells, or PBMCs supplied cDNA or gDNA.

Unmatched junction bases numbered 11, after V lost 4 bases and J lost 4 bases. CDR3 length: 16 residues. Germline V gene data show CDR1 as MNHEY and CDR2 as SMNVEV (reference sequence). As originally analysed: Estimation of nucleated cell counts was performed using reference gene primer amplification. The table came from immunoSEQ multiplex PCR; TCRdb's copy has only in-frame clones and leaves some out. V, J and clone size reflect that table, while D and trimming were determined from the DNA. Of approximately 170,000 clones listed, 85% to 90% are singletons. The origin of this receptor is a woman in her 70s with acute or convalescent COVID-19. What was sequenced was peripheral blood. The chain joins TRBV27 to TRBJ2-3; 7 bases fit TRBD1. The CDR3 sequence is CASSYLQGSGSDTQYF. The DNA for the CDR3 is TGTGCCAGCAGTTACCTACAGGGGTCTGGGTCAGATACGCAGTATTTT.